The entry below gives a single T cell receptor beta chain sequence along with its context. The data originate from a study of cytomegalovirus exposure and HLA in healthy donors. Clones were sequenced by immunoSEQ multiplex PCR, and TCRdb holds only the in-frame ones, with some missing. The table shows fewer than 250,000 clones, with approximately 88% occurring only once. The CDR3 totals 11 residues. Deletions cut 6 bases from V and 5 bases from J, with 10 bases between. CDR1 is SQVTM and CDR2 is ANQGSEA in the germline V gene. The study drew the donors from its approximately 110-subject validation cohort, separate from the approximately 700-subject first cohort.

The source is a woman aged 25 to 39 in good health and CMV-seropositive. This rearrangement joins TRBV29-1 to TRBJ2-5; possibly TRBD2 for D (5 bases). The source material was PBMCs. The CDR3 reads CSVASPETQYF. The CDR3, as DNA: TGCAGCGTGGCTAGCCCGGAGACCCAGTACTTC.